Following are 27 T cell receptor beta chains from one sample sequenced in a study of OX40 agonist ivuxolimab in advanced cancers. The library was produced with the immunoSEQ multiplex PCR assay. The table was pulled from immuneACCESS by TCRdb, which kept in-frame rearrangements only. Such tables lose some clones; where checked, under half of the loss comes from unresolved V genes, and the rest has no known cause. This sample holds about 82,000 clones; about 91% were observed only once. Over 2% of the sample is held by the ten biggest clonotypes. Source: CD4+ or CD8+ T cells sorted from blood, taken in a trial of the OX40 agonist ivuxolimab. The receptors were sampled from an adult with an advanced solid tumor such as melanoma, head and neck, liver or kidney cancer.

The CDR3 sequence: CASSYGEGNTEAFF. The DNA for the CDR3 is TGTGCCAGCAGTTACGGGGAGGGGAACACTGAAGCTTTCTTT. The V gene is TRBV6-6, the J gene TRBJ1-1; D is undetermined. Per germline, CDR1 MNHNY and CDR2 SVGAGI (reference sequence). The germline V and J ends were trimmed by 2 bases and 1 base, with 8 bases remaining between them. The CDR3 consists of 14 residues.

This clone was observed a handful of times. The chain carries TRBV16 and TRBJ2-1, with 10 positions matching TRBD2. V lost 3 bases and J lost 7; bases outside the gene matches: 12. Germline assignment: CDR1 KGHSY and CDR2 FQNENV. The CDR3 extends over 17 amino acids. The chain's CDR3 is CASSHPTSGAPWNEQFF. In DNA form, the CDR3 reads TGTGCCAGCAGCCACCCTACTAGCGGGGCCCCATGGAATGAGCAGTTCTTC.

Only a few counts were recorded for this clone. CDR3 protein: CASSPRTSGMLGEQYF. CDR3 DNA sequence: TGCGCCAGCAGCCCCCGGACTAGCGGGATGTTAGGCGAGCAGTACTTC. The gene calls are TRBV4-1 and TRBJ2-7, with 12 bases identical to TRBD2. The CDR3 runs 16 residues. Germline CDR1 and CDR2: MGHRA and YSYEKL. V gave up 4 bases and J gave up 6 bases; unmatched junction bases: 10.

The table lists this clone with a count of one. The chain combines TRBV28 with TRBJ1-2; 11 bases line up with TRBD1. Trimming removed 5 bases from V and 8 bases from J; junction bases left unmatched: 7. This CDR3 spans 14 amino acids. CDR1 is MDHEN and CDR2 is SYDVKM in the germline V gene. The CDR3 DNA reads TGTGCCAGCAGTGCCGGACAGGGGGCGCGGGGCTACACCTTC. Residues: CASSAGQGARGYTF.

This rearrangement joins TRBV5-6 to TRBJ2-7; no clear D. Germline V gives CDR1 SGHDT, CDR2 YYEEEE. The germline V and J ends were trimmed by 7 bases and 3 bases, with 20 bases remaining between them. The CDR3 extends over 15 amino acids. Written as DNA, the CDR3 is TGTGCCAGCCACCCGCTGGCACTGACCGGCTACGAGCAGTACTTC. The encoded protein is CASHPLALTGYEQYF.

This chain joins TRBV5-1 and TRBJ2-5; D is possibly TRBD2 (7 bases). The V end lost 6 bases, the J end lost 2 bases, and 14 bases lay between the germline ends. In germline, CDR1 is SGHRS, CDR2 YFSETQ. The CDR3 is 14 residues long. CDR3 nucleotide sequence: TGCGCCAGCACCCGGGGGGACAAACAAGAGACCCAGTACTTC. Protein product: CASTRGDKQETQYF.

The chain combines TRBV4-2 with TRBJ2-5; 8 bases agree with TRBD2. The CDR3 is 16 amino acids. J was trimmed by 1 base and V by 1 base; bases with no gene match: 5. Per germline, CDR1 LGHNA and CDR2 YNFKEQ. The CDR3 is CASSQVGGRIQETQYF. CDR3 nucleotides: TGTGCCAGCAGCCAAGTCGGCGGGAGGATCCAAGAGACCCAGTACTTC.

The J gene is TRBJ2-3, the V gene TRBV15; D remains ambiguous. V lost 0 bases to trimming and J lost 7 bases, with 14 bases between them. This CDR3 has 15 amino acids. CDR1 is LNHNV, CDR2 YYDKDF, per germline (reference sequence). The chain's CDR3 is CATSREARSLNTQYF. DNA of the CDR3: TGTGCCACCAGCAGAGAGGCCCGGAGCCTTAATACGCAGTATTTT.

V usage is TRBV5-1 and J usage is TRBJ2-4; D perhaps matches TRBD1 (6 bases). CDR3 length: 12 amino acids. Germline V gene data show CDR1 as SGHRS and CDR2 as YFSETQ. The V end was cut by 4 bases, the J end by 9 bases, with 11 bases between. CDR3 sequence reads: CASSLQGTIQYF. The CDR3 nucleotides are TGCGCCAGCAGCCTACAGGGTACCATTCAGTACTTC.

The chain joins TRBV2 to TRBJ2-1; TRBD2 matches 11 bases. The CDR3 is made up of 15 amino acids. From germline, CDR1 is SNHLY and CDR2 FYNNEI. Trimming took 6 bases from V and 7 from J; bases not matched to a gene: 8. The CDR3 coding sequence is TGTGCCAGCAGCCAAATAGCGGGAGGGGGAAATGAGCAGTTCTTC. Its translation: CASSQIAGGGNEQFF.

V usage is TRBV6-5 and J usage is TRBJ2-3, with D tentatively TRBD2 (5 bases). CDR3 length equals 12 residues. The germline CDR1 and CDR2 sequences are MNHEY and SVGAGI. Trimming cost V 5 bases and J 6 bases, with 9 bases left between them. The DNA of the CDR3 is TGTGCCAGCAGTCCGGGCGGGGATACGCAGTATTTT. Translating gives CASSPGGDTQYF.

CDR3 in amino acids: CASSWGGLGPYEQYF. CDR3 in DNA: TGTGCCAGCAGCTGGGGGGGACTAGGCCCCTACGAGCAGTACTTC. The J gene is TRBJ2-7, the V gene TRBV5-5; TRBD2 agrees at 8 bases. Germline CDR1 SGHKS, CDR2 YYEKEE (reference sequence). V lost 3 bases to trimming and J lost 2 bases; unmatched junction nucleotides: 7. The CDR3 contains 15 residues. Supplemented by reference TRBV5-5 and TRBJ2-7, the full variable domain reads DAGVTQSPTHLIKTRGQQVTLRCSPISGHKSVSWYQQVLGQGPQFIFQYYEKEERGRGNFPDRFSARQFPNYSSELNVNALLLGDSALYLCASSWGGLGPYEQYFGPGTRLTVT.

This chain uses TRBV6-6 with TRBJ2-6; D possibly corresponds to TRBD1 (6 bases). This CDR3 spans 15 amino acids. Germline lookup yields CDR1 MNHNY and CDR2 SVGAGI (reference sequence). Trimming removed 5 bases from V and 3 bases from J, with 11 bases in between. CDR3 in amino acids: CASSRGGVGANVLTF. CDR3 DNA: TGTGCCAGCAGTAGAGGGGGAGTTGGGGCCAACGTCCTGACTTTC.

A single count supports this clone. The chain joins TRBV18 to TRBJ2-5; maybe TRBD1 (6 bases). The germline V gene has CDR1 KGHSH and CDR2 LQKENI. CDR3 length equals 14 residues. Deletions cut 4 bases from V and 2 bases from J, with 11 bases between. The CDR3 loop is CASSRRTDQETQYF. The CDR3 bases are TGTGCCAGCTCACGGAGGACAGATCAAGAGACCCAGTACTTC.

The chain couples TRBV21-1 to TRBJ2-3. TRBV21-1 is termed a pseudogene. The length of the CDR3 is 15 residues. The CDR3 sequence: CASSNSASSTDTQYF. The DNA for the CDR3 is TGTGCCAGCAGCAACTCCGCATCAAGCACAGATACGCAGTATTTT.

This clone has only one observation. This chain uses TRBV28 with TRBJ2-7, with TRBD1 identical over 12 bases. V was pared by 4 bases and J by 7 bases, with 8 bases of the junction left unmatched. This CDR3 has 15 residues. CDR1 MDHEN and CDR2 SYDVKM come from the germline V gene. CDR3 residues: CASSSVGTGGKEQYF. CDR3 DNA: TGTGCCAGCAGTTCCGTCGGGACAGGGGGCAAGGAGCAGTACTTC.

The chain recombines TRBV21-1 with TRBJ1-4. TRBV21-1 has pseudogene status. The CDR3 extends over 14 amino acids. The CDR3 spells CASTTKVRNEKLFF. The CDR3 DNA is TGTGCCAGCACCACTAAGGTCCGCAATGAAAAACTGTTTTTT.

The chain uses TRBV7-3 and TRBJ2-3; D is undetermined. The CDR3 runs 16 residues. Per the germline V gene, CDR1 is SGHTA and CDR2 is FQGTGA. V was trimmed by 1 base and J by 2 bases, leaving 13 bases between them. CDR3 region: CASSLMAGWDTDTQYF. For the CDR3, the DNA is TGTGCCAGCAGCTTAATGGCAGGATGGGACACAGATACGCAGTATTTT.

V gene TRBV4-1 combines with J gene TRBJ1-1; tentatively, D is TRBD1 (5 bases). V lost 5 bases and J 3 bases, leaving 13 bases between the germline ends. This CDR3 is 14 amino acids long. Per the germline V gene, CDR1 is MGHRA and CDR2 is YSYEKL. CDR3 DNA: TGCGCCAGCAGCAAGACAGCTTGGGACACTGAAGCTTTCTTT. It specifies CASSKTAWDTEAFF.

The V call is TRBV27, the J call TRBJ2-5; 9 nucleotides line up with TRBD2. Germline V gives CDR1 MNHEY, CDR2 SMNVEV (reference sequence). This CDR3 spans 18 amino acids. The J segment lost 7 bases and the V segment lost 5 bases, leaving 20 bases of the junction unmatched. The CDR3 region is CASSPLATTSGRTGTQYF. CDR3 bases: TGTGCCAGCAGTCCTTTAGCCACGACTAGCGGACGCACGGGGACCCAGTACTTC.

The V and J genes are TRBV9 and TRBJ1-3; 7 bases match TRBD1. The CDR3 spans 14 residues. V lost 3 bases, J lost 4 bases, and 4 bases stayed unmatched. Germline loops: CDR1 SGDLS, CDR2 YYNGEE. CDR3: CASSALDRGNTIYF. The DNA of the CDR3 is TGTGCCAGCAGCGCATTGGACAGGGGAAACACCATATATTTT.

Only one count was recorded for this clone. The V call is TRBV29-1, the J call TRBJ2-7; D remains ambiguous. The ends were cut back, 5 bases at V and 2 bases at J, with 16 bases in the middle. CDR3 length: 14 residues. Germline V CDR1 and CDR2: SQVTM, ANQGSEA. The chain's CDR3 is CSVLGFRSPYEQYF. DNA of the CDR3: TGCAGCGTTCTCGGTTTTCGGTCCCCCTACGAGCAGTACTTC.

In its sample, this clone was seen once. V and J are TRBV5-1 and TRBJ2-3; 12 bases align to TRBD2. The CDR3 runs to 14 residues. Germline values: CDR1 SGHRS, CDR2 YFSETQ. V lost 7 bases to trimming and J lost 4 bases; unmatched junction nucleotides: 4. The CDR3 reads CASGLAGGSDTQYF. In nucleotides, the CDR3 is TGCGCCAGCGGGCTAGCGGGAGGGTCAGATACGCAGTATTTT.

This CDR3 reads CASKIGSGVGETQYF. CDR3 nucleotide sequence: TGTGCCAGCAAAATTGGGTCGGGAGTGGGAGAGACCCAGTACTTC. The chain employs TRBV6-5 and TRBJ2-5; D perhaps matches TRBD2 (6 bases). V lost 7 bases, J lost 4 bases, and 19 bases lay in between. Germline CDR1 and CDR2: MNHEY and SVGAGI. This CDR3 is 15 amino acids long.

The chain recombines TRBV2 with TRBJ1-1, with TRBD1 as a possible D gene (5 bases). CDR3 length: 13 amino acids. Germline values: CDR1 SNHLY, CDR2 FYNNEI. V lost 3 bases and J 5 bases, leaving 10 bases between the germline ends. The CDR3 protein is CASSEGVGTEAFF. CDR3 sequence (DNA): TGTGCCAGCAGTGAGGGGGTAGGGACTGAAGCTTTCTTT.

V gene TRBV11-2 combines with J gene TRBJ2-7; 8 nucleotides agree with TRBD2. The germline CDR1 and CDR2 sequences are SGHAT and FQNNGV. The CDR3 spans 14 residues. With V trimmed by 5 bases and J by 3 bases, 6 bases remained unmatched. The CDR3 is CASSPGTRGYEQYF. For the CDR3, the DNA is TGTGCCAGCAGCCCAGGGACTAGGGGCTACGAGCAGTACTTC.

This clone was picked up one time. J is TRBJ2-1 and V is TRBV18; no clear D. This CDR3 has 13 residues. Germline V gene sequence: CDR1 KGHSH, CDR2 LQKENI. V was trimmed by 5 bases and J by 5 bases, leaving 10 bases between them. The CDR3 protein is CASSWSVDNEQFF. The CDR3 nucleotides read TGTGCCAGCTCATGGTCGGTCGACAATGAGCAGTTCTTC.